The next 2 T cell receptor beta chains were all read from a single sample in a study of cytomegalovirus exposure and HLA in healthy donors. It was with 60 Vbeta and 13 Jbeta primers that the PCR ran. Only in-frame clones appear in the TCRdb table, and some are missing; sequencing was by immunoSEQ multiplex PCR. The sample holds tens of thousands of clones, around 80% seen once. Sequenced: PBMCs. The receptors derive from a man aged 45 to 65 in good health and CMV-seronegative.

This rearrangement joins TRBV12-5 to TRBJ2-5, with 10 nucleotides matching TRBD2. CDR3 size: 15 residues. The germline gives CDR1 LGHNT, CDR2 FRNRAP. V was pared by 1 base and J by 5 bases, with 4 bases of the junction left unmatched. This CDR3 is CASGLGTSGRETQYF. The CDR3 DNA sequence: TGTGCTAGTGGTTTGGGGACTAGCGGTAGGGAGACCCAGTACTTC.

This clone came up a few times. The V gene is TRBV30, the J gene TRBJ1-1; TRBD1 agrees at 7 bases. Germline assignment: CDR1 GTSNPN and CDR2 SVGIG (reference sequence). The CDR3 loop spans 15 amino acids. V gave up 4 bases and J gave up 3 bases; unmatched junction bases: 11. The CDR3 bases are TGTGCCTGGACTCTACTGGGAAGGGGGCACACTGAAGCTTTCTTT. The encoded protein is CAWTLLGRGHTEAFF.